This T cell receptor beta chain originates from a study of OX40 agonist ivuxolimab in advanced cancers. Turning to the study itself: One patient with hepatocellular carcinoma and two with cutaneous melanoma, three in all, had partial responses. Regarding the study as a whole: Among some nonresponders, normalized T-cell clonal expansion was also low. There was clonal expansion of CD4+ and CD8+ blood T cells by week 6 at 0.1 to 3.0 mg/kg.

Deletions cut 2 bases from V and 6 bases from J, with 17 bases between. Per the germline V gene, CDR1 is SGHNT and CDR2 is YYREEE (reference sequence). CDR3 length: 15 residues. Comments on this clone: Its antigen is not identified.

Method: immunoSEQ multiplex PCR; TCRdb's copy keeps in-frame clones and lacks some. The data show fewer than 100,000 clones, under 90% seen once. The sequencing used CD4+ or CD8+ T cells sorted from blood, collected in a trial of the OX40 agonist ivuxolimab. This clonotype was sampled from an adult with an advanced solid tumor such as melanoma, head and neck, liver or kidney cancer. V and J are TRBV5-4 and TRBJ1-1; the D gene is possibly TRBD1 (5 bases). The CDR3 DNA sequence: TGTGCCAGCAGCTTAACCGCGGGGCCCGAGGCTGAAGCTTTCTTT. This codes for CASSLTAGPEAEAFF.